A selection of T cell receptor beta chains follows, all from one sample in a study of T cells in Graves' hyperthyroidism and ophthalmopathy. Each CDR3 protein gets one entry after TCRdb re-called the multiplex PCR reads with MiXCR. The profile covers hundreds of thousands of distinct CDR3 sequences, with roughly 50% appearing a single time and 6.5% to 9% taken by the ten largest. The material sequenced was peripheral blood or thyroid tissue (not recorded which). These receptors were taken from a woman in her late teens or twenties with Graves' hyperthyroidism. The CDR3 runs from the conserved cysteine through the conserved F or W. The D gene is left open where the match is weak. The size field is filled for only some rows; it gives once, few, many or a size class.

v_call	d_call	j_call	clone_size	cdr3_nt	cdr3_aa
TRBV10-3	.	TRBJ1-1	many	TGTGCCATCAGTGAGTCGAAGAGGGGGAACACTGAAGCTTTCTTT	CAISESKRGNTEAFF
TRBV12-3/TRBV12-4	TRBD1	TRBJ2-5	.	TGTGCCAGCAGTGTTCCGGGACAGGGAGAGACCCAGTACTTC	CASSVPGQGETQYF
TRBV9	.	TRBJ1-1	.	TGTGCCAGCAGCAACGATAGGGGGGCGTTAGGTCCTGAAGCTTTCTTT	CASSNDRGALGPEAFF
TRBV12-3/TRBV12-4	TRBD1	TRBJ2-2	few	TGTGCCAGCAGTACAGGGGTCACCGGGGAGCTGTTTTTT	CASSTGVTGELFF
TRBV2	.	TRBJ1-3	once	TGTGCCAGCTCACCCCTGAATACGGGGCTCTCTGGAAACACCATATATTTT	CASSPLNTGLSGNTIYF
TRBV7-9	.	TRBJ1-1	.	TGTGCCAGCAGCTTATCCCGAAGTGAAGCTTTCTTT	CASSLSRSEAFF
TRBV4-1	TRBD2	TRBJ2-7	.	TGTGCCAGCAGCCTTTGGACTAGCGGGAGCTACGAGCAGTACTTC	CASSLWTSGSYEQYF
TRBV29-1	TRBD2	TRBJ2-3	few	TGCAGCTCGGGTGGACTAGCGGGAGGTTGGGGCACAGATACGCAGTATTTT	CSSGGLAGGWGTDTQYF
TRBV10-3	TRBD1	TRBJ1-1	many	TGTGCCATCGAGGACAGGGAAGGAGACGAAGCTTTCTTT	CAIEDREGDEAFF
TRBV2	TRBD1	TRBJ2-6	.	TGTGCCAGCAGCTCGGACCGATGGGACAGGGTAATCGCGGGGGCCAACGTCCTGACTTTC	CASSSDRWDRVIAGANVLTF
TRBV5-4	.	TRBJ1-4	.	TGTGCCAGCAGCTTGAATACTAATGAAAAACTGTTTTTT	CASSLNTNEKLFF
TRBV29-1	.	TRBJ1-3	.	TGCAGCCTAAGCTCTGGAAACACCATATATTTT	CSLSSGNTIYF
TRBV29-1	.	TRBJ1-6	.	TGCAGCTTAGCCGACGGAAATTCACCCCTCCACTTT	CSLADGNSPLHF
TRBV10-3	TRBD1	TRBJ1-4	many	TGTGCCATCGGGGACAGGAATGAAAAACTGTTTTTT	CAIGDRNEKLFF
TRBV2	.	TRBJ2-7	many	TGTGCCAGCAGTGAATTGGACCGGGACAACTACGAGCAGTACTTC	CASSELDRDNYEQYF
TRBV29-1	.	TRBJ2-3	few	TGCAGCGTTGTATCCGGGTTATCTAGCACAGATACGCAGTATTTT	CSVVSGLSSTDTQYF
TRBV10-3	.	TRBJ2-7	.	TGTGCCATCAGTCAAGGTAGCGGAATCCAGTACTTC	CAISQGSGIQYF
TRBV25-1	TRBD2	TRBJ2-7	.	TGTGCCAGCAGTTACGCCCTAGCGGGAGCTAACCACGAGCAGTACTTC	CASSYALAGANHEQYF
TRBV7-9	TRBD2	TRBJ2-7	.	TGTGCCAGCAGCCTCCGGGAGGCAACCGGATACGAGCAGTACTTC	CASSLREATGYEQYF
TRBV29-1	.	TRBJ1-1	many	TGCAGCGTTAGGGACGGGACTGAGGGGACTGAAGCTTTCTTT	CSVRDGTEGTEAFF
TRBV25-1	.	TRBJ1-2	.	TGTGCCAGCAGTGAGGGGTTTGGGGGCTATGGCTACACCTTC	CASSEGFGGYGYTF
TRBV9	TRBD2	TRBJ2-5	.	TGTGCCAGCAGCAAAAGCGGGAGCCGGGAGACCCAGTACTTC	CASSKSGSRETQYF
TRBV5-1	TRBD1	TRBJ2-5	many	TGCGCCAGCAGCCTCCGGACAGGGCAAGAGACCCAGTACTTC	CASSLRTGQETQYF
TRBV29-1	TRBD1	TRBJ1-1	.	TGCAGCGTTAACCCTACAGGGGGCGGCTCTGAAGCTTTCTTT	CSVNPTGGGSEAFF
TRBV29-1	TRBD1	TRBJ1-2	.	TGCAGCTCCACGAGAGGGACAGGAGGCTCTTATGGCTACACCTTC	CSSTRGTGGSYGYTF
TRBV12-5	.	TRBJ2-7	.	TGTGCTAGTGGCATTTACGAGCAGTACTTC	CASGIYEQYF
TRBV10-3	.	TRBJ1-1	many	TGTGCCATCTGTCTGGGGAAGAACACTGAAGCTTTCTTT	CAICLGKNTEAFF
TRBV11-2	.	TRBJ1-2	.	TGTGCCAGCAGCGGCCAAACGGGGGCCTATGGCTACACCTTC	CASSGQTGAYGYTF